What follows are 2 T cell receptor beta chains derived from one specimen sequenced in a study of T cell repertoires in cytomegalovirus infection. TCRdb itself ran the reads through MiXCR, one entry per CDR3 protein. The sample lists about 680,000 distinct CDR3 sequences; 20% to 25% were seen once. Material: CD8+ T cells from PBMCs. The receptors here all came from a human donor in good health (CMV status not recorded). Some clones in this sample may be carry-over from other donors' samples.

This clonotype showed up just a few times. This chain connects TRBV20-1 to TRBJ1-5, with a tentative D call TRBD1 (6 bases). This CDR3 has 18 residues. Germline V gene data show CDR1 as DFQATT and CDR2 as SNEGSKA (reference sequence). Between the trimmed V and J ends, which lost 0 bases and 5 bases, there was a span of 23 bases. The DNA for the CDR3 is TGCAGTGCTAGAGATCGACGTGGGGGCCCAATATCGCATCAGCCCCAGCATTTT. Translated: CSARDRRGGPISHQPQHF.

V gene TRBV29-1 combines with J gene TRBJ2-1; D might be TRBD1 (6 bases). CDR3 length equals 13 residues. The V end was cut by 3 bases, the J end by 10 bases, with 16 bases between. Germline loops: CDR1 SQVTM, CDR2 ANQGSEA. CDR3 loop: CSVDVRDTKEQFF. CDR3 nucleotide sequence: TGCAGCGTTGATGTTAGGGACACCAAAGAGCAGTTCTTC.